The 2 T cell receptor beta chains presented below share a single source sample, sequenced in a study of blood T cell repertoires in COVID-19. The data were produced by immunoSEQ multiplex PCR, yet TCRdb's version contains in-frame clones alone and is incomplete. The sample lists approximately 340,000 clones; roughly 87% were seen once. Sequenced: peripheral blood. All receptors derive from a man aged 25 to 40 with COVID-19, enrolled during active disease.

V usage is TRBV3-1 (or the pseudogene TRBV3-2) and J usage is TRBJ2-2, with 8 bases lining up with TRBD2. Per germline, CDR1 LGHDT and CDR2 YNNKEL (reference sequence). This CDR3 comprises 16 residues. Trimming removed 8 bases from V and 2 bases from J; junction bases left unmatched: 10. The CDR3 DNA reads as TGTGCCAGCGCCCGAAGGAGCGGGGGTAACACCGGGGAGCTGTTTTTT. It is translated as CASARRSGGNTGELFF.

This chain uses TRBV29-1 with TRBJ1-1, with D hard to call. The CDR3 is 13 amino acids. Germline V CDR1 and CDR2: SQVTM, ANQGSEA. The V end lost 4 bases, the J end lost 4 bases, and 13 bases lay between the germline ends. Here the CDR3 reads CSVAPRMSTEAFF. In DNA, the CDR3 is TGCAGCGTTGCCCCCAGGATGAGCACTGAAGCTTTCTTT.